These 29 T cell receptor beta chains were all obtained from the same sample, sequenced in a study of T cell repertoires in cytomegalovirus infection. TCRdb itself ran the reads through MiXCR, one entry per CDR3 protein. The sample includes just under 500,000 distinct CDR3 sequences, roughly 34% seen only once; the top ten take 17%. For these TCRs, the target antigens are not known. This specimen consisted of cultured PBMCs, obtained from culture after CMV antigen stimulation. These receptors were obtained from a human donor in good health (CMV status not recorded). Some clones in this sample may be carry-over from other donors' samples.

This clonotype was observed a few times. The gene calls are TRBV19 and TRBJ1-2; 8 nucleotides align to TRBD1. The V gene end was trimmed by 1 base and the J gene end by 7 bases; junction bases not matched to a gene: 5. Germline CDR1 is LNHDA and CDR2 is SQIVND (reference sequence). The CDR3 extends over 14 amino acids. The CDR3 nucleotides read TGTGCCAGTAGTATAGCCCCGACAGGGGCTGGCTACACCTTC. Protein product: CASSIAPTGAGYTF.

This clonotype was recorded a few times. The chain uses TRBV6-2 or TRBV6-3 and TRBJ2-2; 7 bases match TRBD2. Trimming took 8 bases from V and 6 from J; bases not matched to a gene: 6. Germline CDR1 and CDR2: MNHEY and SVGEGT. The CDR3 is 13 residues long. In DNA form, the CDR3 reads TGTGCCAGCGGGGAGGGCTTCGCCGGGGAGCTGTTTTTT. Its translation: CASGEGFAGELFF.

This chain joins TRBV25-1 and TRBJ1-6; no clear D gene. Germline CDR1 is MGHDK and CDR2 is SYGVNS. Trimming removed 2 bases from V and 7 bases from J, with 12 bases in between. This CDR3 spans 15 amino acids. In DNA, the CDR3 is TGTGCCAGCAGTGAAGGCTCCGGAACGAATTCACCCCTCCACTTT. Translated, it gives CASSEGSGTNSPLHF.

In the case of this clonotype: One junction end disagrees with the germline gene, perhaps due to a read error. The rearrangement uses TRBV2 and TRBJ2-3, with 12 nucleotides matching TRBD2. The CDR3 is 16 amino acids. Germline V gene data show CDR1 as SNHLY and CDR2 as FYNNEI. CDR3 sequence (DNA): TGTACCAGCAGTTGGGCGACTAGCGGGAGTGGAGATACGCAGTATTTT. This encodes CTSSWATSGSGDTQYF.

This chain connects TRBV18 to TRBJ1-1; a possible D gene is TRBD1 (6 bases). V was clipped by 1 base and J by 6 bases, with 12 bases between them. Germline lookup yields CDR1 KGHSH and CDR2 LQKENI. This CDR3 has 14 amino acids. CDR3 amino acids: CASSPLQGIAEAFF. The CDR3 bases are TGTGCCAGCTCACCACTACAGGGTATCGCTGAAGCTTTCTTT.

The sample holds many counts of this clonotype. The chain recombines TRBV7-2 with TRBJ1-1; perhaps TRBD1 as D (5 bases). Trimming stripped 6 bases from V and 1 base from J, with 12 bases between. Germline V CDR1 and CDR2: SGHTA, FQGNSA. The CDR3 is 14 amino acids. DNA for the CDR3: TGTGCCAGCAGAAGGGGTAGGGGGAACACTGAAGCTTTCTTT. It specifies CASRRGRGNTEAFF.

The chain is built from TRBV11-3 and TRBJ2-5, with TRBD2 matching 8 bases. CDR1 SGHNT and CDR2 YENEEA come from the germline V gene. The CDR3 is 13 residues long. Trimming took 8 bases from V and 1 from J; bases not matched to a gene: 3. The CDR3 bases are TGTGCCAGCCGTAGCGGGACCCAAGAGACCCAGTACTTC. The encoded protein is CASRSGTQETQYF. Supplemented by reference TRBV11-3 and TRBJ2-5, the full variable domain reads EAGVVQSPRYKIIEKKQPVAFWCNPISGHNTLYWYLQNLGQGPELLIRYENEEAVDDSQLPKDRFSAERLKGVDSTLKIQPAELGDSAVYLCASRSGTQETQYFGPGTRLLVL.

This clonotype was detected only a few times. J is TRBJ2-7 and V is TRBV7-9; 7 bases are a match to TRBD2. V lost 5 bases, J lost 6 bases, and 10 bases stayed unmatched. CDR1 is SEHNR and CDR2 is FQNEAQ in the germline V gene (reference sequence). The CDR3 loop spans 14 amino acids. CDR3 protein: CASSTRDYEREQYF. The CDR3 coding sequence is TGTGCCAGCAGCACTCGGGACTACGAACGCGAGCAGTACTTC. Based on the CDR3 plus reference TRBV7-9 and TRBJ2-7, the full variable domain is DTGVSQNPRHKITKRGQNVTFRCDPISEHNRLYWYRQTLGQGPEFLTYFQNEAQLEKSRLLSDRFSAERPKGSFSTLEIQRTEQGDSAMYLCASSTRDYEREQYFGPGTRLTVT.

CDR3 in DNA: TGTGCCAGTAGTCCCGGCAGGGGGCAAGAGACCCAGTACTTC. Its translation: CASSPGRGQETQYF. The J gene is TRBJ2-5, the V gene TRBV19, with TRBD1 matching over 7 bases. Germline loops: CDR1 LNHDA, CDR2 SQIVND (reference sequence). The V and J ends lost 5 bases and 2 bases, in that order; junction bases with no gene match: 5. This CDR3 contains 14 residues.

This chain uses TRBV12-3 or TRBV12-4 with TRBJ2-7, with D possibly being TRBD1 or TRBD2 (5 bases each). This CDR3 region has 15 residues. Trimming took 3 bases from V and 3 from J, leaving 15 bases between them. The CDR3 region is CASSLEPGRSYEQYF. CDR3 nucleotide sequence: TGTGCCAGCAGTTTGGAACCGGGACGGAGCTACGAGCAGTACTTC.

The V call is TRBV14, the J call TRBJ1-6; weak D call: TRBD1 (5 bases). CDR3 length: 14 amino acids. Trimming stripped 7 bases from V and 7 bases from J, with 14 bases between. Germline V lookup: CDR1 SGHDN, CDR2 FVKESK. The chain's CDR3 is CASNRRGLNSPLHF. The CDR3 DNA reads TGTGCCAGCAACCGAAGGGGATTAAATTCACCCCTCCACTTT.

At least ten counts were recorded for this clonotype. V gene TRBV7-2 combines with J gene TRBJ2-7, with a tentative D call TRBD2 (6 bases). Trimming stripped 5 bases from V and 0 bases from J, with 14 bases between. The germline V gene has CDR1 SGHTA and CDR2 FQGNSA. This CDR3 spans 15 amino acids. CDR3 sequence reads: CASSPLGGSSYEQYF. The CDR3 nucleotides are TGTGCCAGCAGCCCTCTTGGGGGGAGCTCCTACGAGCAGTACTTC.

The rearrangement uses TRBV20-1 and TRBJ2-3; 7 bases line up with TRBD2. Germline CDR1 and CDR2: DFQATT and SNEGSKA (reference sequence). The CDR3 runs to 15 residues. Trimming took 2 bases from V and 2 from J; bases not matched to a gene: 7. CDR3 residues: CSARKPGTNTDTQYF. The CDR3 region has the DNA TGCAGTGCTAGAAAACCCGGGACTAACACAGATACGCAGTATTTT.

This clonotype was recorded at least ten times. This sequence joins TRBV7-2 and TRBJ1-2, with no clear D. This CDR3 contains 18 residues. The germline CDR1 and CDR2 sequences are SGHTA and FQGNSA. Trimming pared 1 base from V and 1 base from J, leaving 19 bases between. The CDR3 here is CASSLVLGRNLYNYGYTF. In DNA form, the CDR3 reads TGTGCCAGCAGCTTAGTCCTGGGTCGAAACCTATATAACTATGGCTACACCTTC.

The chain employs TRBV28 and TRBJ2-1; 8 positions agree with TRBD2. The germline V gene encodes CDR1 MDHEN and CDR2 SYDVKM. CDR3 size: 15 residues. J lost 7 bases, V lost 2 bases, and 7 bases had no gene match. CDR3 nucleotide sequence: TGTGCCAGCAGTTTAGCGGGAGTAGCGGGGAATGAGCAGTTCTTC. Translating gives CASSLAGVAGNEQFF.

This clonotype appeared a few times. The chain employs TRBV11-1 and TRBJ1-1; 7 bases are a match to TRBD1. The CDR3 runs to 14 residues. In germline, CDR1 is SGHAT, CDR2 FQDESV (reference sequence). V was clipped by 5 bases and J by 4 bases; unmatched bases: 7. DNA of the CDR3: TGTGCCAGCAGCCCAAGGGGGACAGTCACTGAAGCTTTCTTT. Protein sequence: CASSPRGTVTEAFF.

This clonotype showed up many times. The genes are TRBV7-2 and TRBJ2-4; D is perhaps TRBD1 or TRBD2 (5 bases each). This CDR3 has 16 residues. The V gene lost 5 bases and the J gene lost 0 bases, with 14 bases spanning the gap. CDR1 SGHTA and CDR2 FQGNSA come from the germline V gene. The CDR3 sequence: CASSHPGREAKNIQYF. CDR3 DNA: TGTGCCAGCAGCCACCCGGGACGAGAAGCCAAAAACATTCAGTACTTC.

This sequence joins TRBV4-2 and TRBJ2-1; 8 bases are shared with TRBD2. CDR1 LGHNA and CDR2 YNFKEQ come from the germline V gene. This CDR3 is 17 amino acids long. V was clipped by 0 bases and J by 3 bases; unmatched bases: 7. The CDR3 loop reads CASSQDGVTSGYNEQFF. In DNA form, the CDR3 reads TGTGCCAGCAGCCAAGATGGTGTTACTAGCGGCTACAATGAGCAGTTCTTC.

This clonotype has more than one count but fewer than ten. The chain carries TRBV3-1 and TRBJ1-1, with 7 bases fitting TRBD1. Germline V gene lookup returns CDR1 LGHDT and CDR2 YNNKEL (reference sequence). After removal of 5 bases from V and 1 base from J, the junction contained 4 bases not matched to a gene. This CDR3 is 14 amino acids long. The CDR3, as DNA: TGTGCCAGCAGCACCTACAGGGGGAACACTGAAGCTTTCTTT. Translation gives CASSTYRGNTEAFF.

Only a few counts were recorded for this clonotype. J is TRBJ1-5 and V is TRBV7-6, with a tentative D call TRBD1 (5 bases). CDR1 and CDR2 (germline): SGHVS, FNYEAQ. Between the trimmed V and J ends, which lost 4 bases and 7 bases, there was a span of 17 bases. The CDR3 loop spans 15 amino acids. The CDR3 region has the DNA TGTGCCAGCAGCTCTACCGAGGGGTGGGGGCAGCCCCAGCATTTT. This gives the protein CASSSTEGWGQPQHF.

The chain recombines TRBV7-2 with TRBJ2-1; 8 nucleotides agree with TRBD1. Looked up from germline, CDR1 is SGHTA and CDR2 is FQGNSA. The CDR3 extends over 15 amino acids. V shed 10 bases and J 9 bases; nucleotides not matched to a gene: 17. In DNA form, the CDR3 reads TGTGCCACCACACGGGGGACAGGCTTCCAGAGTGAGCAGTTCTTC. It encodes CATTRGTGFQSEQFF.

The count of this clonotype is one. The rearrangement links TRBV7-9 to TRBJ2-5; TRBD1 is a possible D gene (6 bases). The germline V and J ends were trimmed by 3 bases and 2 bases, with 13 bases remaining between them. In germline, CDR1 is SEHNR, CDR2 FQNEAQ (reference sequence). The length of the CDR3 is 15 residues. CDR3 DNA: TGTGCCAGCAGCTTCTCTGGACAGATACAAGAGACCCAGTACTTC. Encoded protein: CASSFSGQIQETQYF.

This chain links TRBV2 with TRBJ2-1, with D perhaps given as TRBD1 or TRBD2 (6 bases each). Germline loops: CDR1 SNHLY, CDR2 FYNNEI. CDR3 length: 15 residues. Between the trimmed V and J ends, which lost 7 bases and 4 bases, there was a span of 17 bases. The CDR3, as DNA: TGTGCCAGCATGGGGTGGGGGGCCGTTTACAATGAGCAGTTCTTC. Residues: CASMGWGAVYNEQFF.

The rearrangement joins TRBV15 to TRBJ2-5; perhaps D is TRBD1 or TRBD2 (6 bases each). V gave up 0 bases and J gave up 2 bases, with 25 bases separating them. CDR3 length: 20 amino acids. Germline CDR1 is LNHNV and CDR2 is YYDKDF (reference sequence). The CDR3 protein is CATSRELGAEGPRGQETQYF. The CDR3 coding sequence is TGTGCCACCAGCAGAGAGTTAGGGGCGGAGGGCCCGAGGGGGCAAGAGACCCAGTACTTC.

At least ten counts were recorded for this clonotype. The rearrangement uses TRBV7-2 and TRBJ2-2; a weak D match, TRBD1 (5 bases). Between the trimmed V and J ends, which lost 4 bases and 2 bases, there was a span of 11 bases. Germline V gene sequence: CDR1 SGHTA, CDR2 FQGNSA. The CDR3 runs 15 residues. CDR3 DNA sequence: TGTGCCAGCAGCTCCATAGGGGCTAACACCGGGGAGCTGTTTTTT. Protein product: CASSSIGANTGELFF. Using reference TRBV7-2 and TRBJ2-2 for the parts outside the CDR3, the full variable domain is GAGVSQSPSNKVTEKGKDVELRCDPISGHTALYWYRQSLGQGLEFLIYFQGNSAPDKSGLPSDRFSAERTGGSVSTLTIQRTQQEDSAVYLCASSSIGANTGELFFGEGSRLTVL.

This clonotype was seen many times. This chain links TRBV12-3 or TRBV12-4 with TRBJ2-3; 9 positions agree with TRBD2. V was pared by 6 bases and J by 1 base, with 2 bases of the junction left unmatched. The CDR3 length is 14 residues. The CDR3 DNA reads TGTGCCAGCAGAAGGACTAGCGGCACAGATACGCAGTATTTT. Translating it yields CASRRTSGTDTQYF.

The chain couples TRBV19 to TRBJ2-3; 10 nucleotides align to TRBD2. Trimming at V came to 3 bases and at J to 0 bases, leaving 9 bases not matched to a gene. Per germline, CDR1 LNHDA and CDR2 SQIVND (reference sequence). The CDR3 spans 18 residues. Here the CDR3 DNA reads TGTGCCAGTAGTATCGATTGGACTAGCGGATATAGCACAGATACGCAGTATTTT. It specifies CASSIDWTSGYSTDTQYF. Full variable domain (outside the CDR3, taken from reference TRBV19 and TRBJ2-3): DGGITQSPKYLFRKEGQNVTLSCEQNLNHDAMYWYRQDPGQGLRLIYYSQIVNDFQKGDIAEGYSVSREKKESFPLTVTSAQKNPTAFYLCASSIDWTSGYSTDTQYFGPGTRLTVL.

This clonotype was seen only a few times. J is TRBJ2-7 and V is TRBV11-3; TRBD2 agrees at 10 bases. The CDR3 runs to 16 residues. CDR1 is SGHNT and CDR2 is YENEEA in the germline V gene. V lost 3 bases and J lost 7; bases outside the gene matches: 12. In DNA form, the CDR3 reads TGTGCCAGCAGCTTCGGACTAGCGGAACCCTACGCGGAGCAGTACGTC. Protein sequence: CASSFGLAEPYAEQYV.

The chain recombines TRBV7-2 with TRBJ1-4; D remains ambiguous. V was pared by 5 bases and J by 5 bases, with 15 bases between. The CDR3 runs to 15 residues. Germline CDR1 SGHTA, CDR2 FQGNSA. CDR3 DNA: TGTGCCAGCAGCCAACCACACGGAACAAATGAAAAACTGTTTTTT. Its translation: CASSQPHGTNEKLFF.